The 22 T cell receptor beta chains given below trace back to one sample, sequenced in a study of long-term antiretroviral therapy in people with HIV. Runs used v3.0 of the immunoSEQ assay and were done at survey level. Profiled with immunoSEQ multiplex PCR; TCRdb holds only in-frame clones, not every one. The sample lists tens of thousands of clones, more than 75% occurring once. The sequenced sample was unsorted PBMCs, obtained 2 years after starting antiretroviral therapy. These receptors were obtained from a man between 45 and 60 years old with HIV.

The DNA of the CDR3 is TGTGCCAGCAGCTCCACTAATGAAAAACTGTTTTTT. It yields the protein CASSSTNEKLFF. V and J are TRBV7-6 and TRBJ1-4; no clear D. CDR1 is SGHVS and CDR2 is FNYEAQ in the germline V gene. Trimming stripped 4 bases from V and 2 bases from J, with 2 bases between. The CDR3 loop spans 12 amino acids.

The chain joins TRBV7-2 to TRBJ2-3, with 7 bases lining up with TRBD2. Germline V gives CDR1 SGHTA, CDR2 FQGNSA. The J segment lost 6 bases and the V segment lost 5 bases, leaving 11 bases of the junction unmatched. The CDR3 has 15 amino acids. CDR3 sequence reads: CASSLVRGGWDTQYF. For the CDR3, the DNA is TGTGCCAGCAGCCTGGTCCGCGGGGGATGGGATACGCAGTATTTT.

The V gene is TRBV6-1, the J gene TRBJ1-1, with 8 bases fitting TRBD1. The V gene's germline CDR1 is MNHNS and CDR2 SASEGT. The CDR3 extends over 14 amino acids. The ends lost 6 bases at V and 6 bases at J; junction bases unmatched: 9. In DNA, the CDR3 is TGTGCCAGCAGCTCGGTCCAGGGGGCCGCTGAAGCTTTCTTT. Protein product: CASSSVQGAAEAFF.

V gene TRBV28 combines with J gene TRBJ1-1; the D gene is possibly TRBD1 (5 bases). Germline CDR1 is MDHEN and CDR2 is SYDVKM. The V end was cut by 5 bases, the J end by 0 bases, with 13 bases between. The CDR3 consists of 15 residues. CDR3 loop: CASSQSREMNTEAFF. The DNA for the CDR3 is TGTGCCAGCAGTCAATCCAGGGAAATGAACACTGAAGCTTTCTTT.

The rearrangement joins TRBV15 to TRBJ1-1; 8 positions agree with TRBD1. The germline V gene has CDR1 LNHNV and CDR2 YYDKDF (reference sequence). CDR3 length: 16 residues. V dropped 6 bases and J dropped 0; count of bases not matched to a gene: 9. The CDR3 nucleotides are TGTGCCACCAGGACAGGGGAGCTGATCTTGAACACTGAAGCTTTCTTT. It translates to CATRTGELILNTEAFF. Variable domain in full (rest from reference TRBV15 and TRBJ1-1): DAMVIQNPRYQVTQFGKPVTLSCSQTLNHNVMYWYQQKSSQAPKLLFHYYDKDFNNEADTPDNFQSRRPNTSFCFLDIRSPGLGDTAMYLCATRTGELILNTEAFFGQGTRLTVV.

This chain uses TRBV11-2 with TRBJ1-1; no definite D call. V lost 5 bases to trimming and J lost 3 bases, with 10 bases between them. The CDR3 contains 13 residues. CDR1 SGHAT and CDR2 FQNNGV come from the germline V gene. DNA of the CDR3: TGTGCCAGCAGCCCCAAGGATTACACTGAAGCTTTCTTT. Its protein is CASSPKDYTEAFF.

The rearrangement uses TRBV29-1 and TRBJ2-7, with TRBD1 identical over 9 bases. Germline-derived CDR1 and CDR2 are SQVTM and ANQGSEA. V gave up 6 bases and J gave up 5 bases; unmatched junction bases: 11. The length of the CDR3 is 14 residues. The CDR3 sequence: CSVLPGQGHHEQYF. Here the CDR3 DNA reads TGCAGCGTCCTACCGGGACAGGGTCACCACGAGCAGTACTTC.

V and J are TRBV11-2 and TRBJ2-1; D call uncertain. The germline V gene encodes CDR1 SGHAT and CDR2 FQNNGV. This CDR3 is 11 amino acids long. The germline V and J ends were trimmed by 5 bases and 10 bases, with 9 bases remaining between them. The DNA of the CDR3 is TGTGCCAGCAGCCCAACTATGGAGCAGTTCTTC. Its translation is CASSPTMEQFF. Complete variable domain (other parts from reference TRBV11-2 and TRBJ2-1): EAGVAQSPRYKIIEKRQSVAFWCNPISGHATLYWYQQILGQGPKLLIQFQNNGVVDDSQLPKDRFSAERLKGVDSTLKIQPAKLEDSAVYLCASSPTMEQFFGPGTRLTVL.

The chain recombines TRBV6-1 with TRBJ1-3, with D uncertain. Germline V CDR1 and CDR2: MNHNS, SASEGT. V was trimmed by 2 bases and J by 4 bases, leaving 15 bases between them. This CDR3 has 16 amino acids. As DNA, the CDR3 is TGTGCCAGCAGTGAATCGGGCACCTCGATGGGAAACACCATATATTTT. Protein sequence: CASSESGTSMGNTIYF.

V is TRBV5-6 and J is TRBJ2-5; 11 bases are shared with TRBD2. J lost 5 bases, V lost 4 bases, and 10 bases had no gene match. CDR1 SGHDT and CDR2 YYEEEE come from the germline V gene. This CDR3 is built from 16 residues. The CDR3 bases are TGTGCCAGCAGCCAGCCCGGGACTAGCGGAGGGGAGACCCAGTACTTC. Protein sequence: CASSQPGTSGGETQYF.

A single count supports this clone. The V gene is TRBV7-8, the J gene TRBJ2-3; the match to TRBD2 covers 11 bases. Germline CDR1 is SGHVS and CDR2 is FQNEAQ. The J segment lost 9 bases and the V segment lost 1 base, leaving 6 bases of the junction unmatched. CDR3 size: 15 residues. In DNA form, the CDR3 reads TGTGCCAGCAGCTTAGGTATTGCTAGCGGGGGGACGCAGTATTTT. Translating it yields CASSLGIASGGTQYF.

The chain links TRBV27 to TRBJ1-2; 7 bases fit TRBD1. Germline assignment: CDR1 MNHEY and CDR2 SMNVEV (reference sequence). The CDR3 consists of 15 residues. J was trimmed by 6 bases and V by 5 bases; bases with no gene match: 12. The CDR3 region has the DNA TGTGCCAGCAGTGTCGAACAGGGGCGTAAGGATGGCTACACCTTC. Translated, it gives CASSVEQGRKDGYTF.

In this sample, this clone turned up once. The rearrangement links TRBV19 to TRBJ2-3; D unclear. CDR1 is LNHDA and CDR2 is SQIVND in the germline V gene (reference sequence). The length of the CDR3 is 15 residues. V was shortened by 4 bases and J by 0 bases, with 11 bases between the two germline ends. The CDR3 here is CASSTPAPSTDTQYF. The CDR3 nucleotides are TGTGCCAGTAGTACCCCGGCGCCAAGCACAGATACGCAGTATTTT. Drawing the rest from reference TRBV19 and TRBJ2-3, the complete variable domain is DGGITQSPKYLFRKEGQNVTLSCEQNLNHDAMYWYRQDPGQGLRLIYYSQIVNDFQKGDIAEGYSVSREKKESFPLTVTSAQKNPTAFYLCASSTPAPSTDTQYFGPGTRLTVL.

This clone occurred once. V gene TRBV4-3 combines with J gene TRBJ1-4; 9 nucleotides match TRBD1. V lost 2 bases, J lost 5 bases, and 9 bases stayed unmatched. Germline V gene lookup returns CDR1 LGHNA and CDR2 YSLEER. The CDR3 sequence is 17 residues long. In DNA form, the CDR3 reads TGCGCCAGCAGCCAACGTCCAACCGGGACAGGGAATGAAAAACTGTTTTTT. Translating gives CASSQRPTGTGNEKLFF.

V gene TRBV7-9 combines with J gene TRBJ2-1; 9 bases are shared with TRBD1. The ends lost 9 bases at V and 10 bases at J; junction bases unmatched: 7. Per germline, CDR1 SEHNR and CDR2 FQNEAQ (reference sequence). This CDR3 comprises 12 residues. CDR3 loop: CARQGASTEQFF. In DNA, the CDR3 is TGTGCCAGACAGGGGGCTAGCACGGAGCAGTTCTTC.

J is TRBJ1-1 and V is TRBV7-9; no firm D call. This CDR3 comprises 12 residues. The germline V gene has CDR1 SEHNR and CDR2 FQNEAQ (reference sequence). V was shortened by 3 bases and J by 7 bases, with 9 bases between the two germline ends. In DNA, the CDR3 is TGTGCCAGCAGCTTCGGGGAAAATGAAGCTTTCTTT. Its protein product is CASSFGENEAFF. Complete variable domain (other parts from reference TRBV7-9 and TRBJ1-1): DTGVSQNPRHKITKRGQNVTFRCDPISEHNRLYWYRQTLGQGPEFLTYFQNEAQLEKSRLLSDRFSAERPKGSFSTLEIQRTEQGDSAMYLCASSFGENEAFFGQGTRLTVV.

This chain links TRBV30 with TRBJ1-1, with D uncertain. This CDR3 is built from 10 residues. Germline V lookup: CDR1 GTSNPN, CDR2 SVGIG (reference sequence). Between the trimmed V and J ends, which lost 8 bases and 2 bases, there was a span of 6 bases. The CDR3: CAGLNTEAFF. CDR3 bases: TGTGCCGGACTAAACACTGAAGCTTTCTTT. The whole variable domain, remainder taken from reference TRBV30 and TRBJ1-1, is SQTIHQWPATLVQPVGSPLSLECTVEGTSNPNLYWYRQAAGRGLQLLFYSVGIGQISSEVPQNLSASRPQDRQFILSSKKLLLSDSGFYLCAGLNTEAFFGQGTRLTVV.

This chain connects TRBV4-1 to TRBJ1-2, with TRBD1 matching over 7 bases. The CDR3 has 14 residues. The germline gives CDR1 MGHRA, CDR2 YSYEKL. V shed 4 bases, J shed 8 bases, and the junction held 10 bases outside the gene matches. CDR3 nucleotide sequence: TGCGCCAGCAGCCGCCTACAGGGGACGGTAGGCTACACCTTC. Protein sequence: CASSRLQGTVGYTF.

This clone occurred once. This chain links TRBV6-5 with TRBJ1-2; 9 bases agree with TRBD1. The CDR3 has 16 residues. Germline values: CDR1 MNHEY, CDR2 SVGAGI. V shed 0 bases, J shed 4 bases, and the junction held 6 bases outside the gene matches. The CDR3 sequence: CASSYSWTGAPYGYTF. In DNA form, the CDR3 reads TGTGCCAGCAGTTACTCGTGGACAGGGGCTCCCTATGGCTACACCTTC.

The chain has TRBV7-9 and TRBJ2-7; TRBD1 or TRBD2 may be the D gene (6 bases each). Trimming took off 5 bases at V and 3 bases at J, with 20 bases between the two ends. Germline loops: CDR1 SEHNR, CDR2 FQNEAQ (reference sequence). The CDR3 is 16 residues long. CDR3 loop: CASSPRTGDKIYEQYF. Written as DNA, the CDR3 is TGTGCCAGCAGCCCACGTACGGGGGACAAGATCTACGAGCAGTACTTC.

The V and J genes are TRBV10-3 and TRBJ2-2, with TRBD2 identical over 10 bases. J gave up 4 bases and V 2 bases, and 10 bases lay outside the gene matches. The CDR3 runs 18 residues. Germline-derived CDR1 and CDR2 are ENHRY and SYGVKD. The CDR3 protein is CAISERSSGGGGTGELFF. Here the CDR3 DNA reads TGTGCCATCAGTGAGAGATCCAGCGGGGGGGGTGGCACCGGGGAGCTGTTTTTT.

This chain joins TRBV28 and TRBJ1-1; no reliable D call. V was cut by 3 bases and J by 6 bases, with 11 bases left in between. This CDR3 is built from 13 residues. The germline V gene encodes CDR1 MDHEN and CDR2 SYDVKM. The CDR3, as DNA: TGTGCCAGCAGTTTTCTATTATCTTCTGAAGCTTTCTTT. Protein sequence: CASSFLLSSEAFF.